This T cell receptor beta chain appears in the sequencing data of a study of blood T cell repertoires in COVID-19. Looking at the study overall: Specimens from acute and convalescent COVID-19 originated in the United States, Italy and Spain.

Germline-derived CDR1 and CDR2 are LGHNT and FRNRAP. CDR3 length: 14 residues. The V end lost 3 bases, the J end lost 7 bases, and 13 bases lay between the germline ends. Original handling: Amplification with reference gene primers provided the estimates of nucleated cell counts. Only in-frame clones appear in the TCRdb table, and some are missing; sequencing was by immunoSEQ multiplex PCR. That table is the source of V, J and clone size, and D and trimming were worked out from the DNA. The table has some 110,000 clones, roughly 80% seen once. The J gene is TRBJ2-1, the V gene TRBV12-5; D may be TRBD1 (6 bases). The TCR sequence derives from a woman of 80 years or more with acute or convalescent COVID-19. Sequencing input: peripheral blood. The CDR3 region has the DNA TGTGCTAGTGGTTTACCCCAGGGGCGGAATGAGCAGTTCTTC. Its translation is CASGLPQGRNEQFF. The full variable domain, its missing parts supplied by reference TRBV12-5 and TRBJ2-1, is DARVTQTPRHKVTEMGQEVTMRCQPILGHNTVFWYRQTMMQGLELLAYFRNRAPLDDSGMPKDRFSAEMPDATLATLKIQPSEPRDSAVYFCASGLPQGRNEQFFGPGTRLTVL.